Described below is a single TCR beta chain sequence and its context. This clone appeared a few times. No cognate antigen has been identified for it. Base qualities are not at hand, and no much larger clone is one base apart. All of the isolated RNA was reverse transcribed with the High Capacity cDNA Reverse Transcription Kit, so expressed TCRB transcripts were sequenced. Deep immunoSEQ sequencing was performed on naive, central memory and regulatory T cell samples, with an average of around 3.5 million total reads per sample. Sorted cells were lysed in RLT buffer, and RNA was extracted using DNase-treated RNeasy Micro or Mini kits according to cell number. Each cell subset was processed on its own to prevent cross-contamination, while patient and healthy donor samples were processed together. TCRB sequences were amplified from cDNA with the immunoSEQ multiplex PCR, producing 87-bp fragments spanning the CDR3 region. Amplicons were sequenced on the Illumina HiSeq platform. Regarding the original processing steps: PCR bias was computationally corrected using synthetic template baselines, reads within Hamming distance 2 were collapsed, and singletons that could not be merged were discarded. Reads were aligned against IMGT so that V, D and J genes, CDR3 length and insertions or deletions at six rearrangement sites could be assigned. Clonotype counts were normalized to sorted cell number within each subset before computing true diversity and Gini coefficients with the tcR R package. The overlap coefficient, calculated on TCRB nucleotide sequences, was used to measure repertoire sharing. The table was pulled from immuneACCESS by TCRdb, which kept in-frame rearrangements only. Such tables lose some clones; where checked, under half of the loss comes from unresolved V genes, and the rest has no known cause. V and J calls and clone size are copied from that table; D and trimming were computed from the DNA. The sample profile shows 200,000 to 250,000 clones; roughly 11% of them were found once. The ten largest clones take up 1% to 1.5% of the sample.

The data were obtained in a study of beta chain features in type 1 diabetes (dated by TCRdb to 2016 to 2019). Turning to the overall study: Patients and healthy donors did not differ in mean age, gender distribution, total cell number or subset yield. A total of 90 million to 120 million sorted cells were examined across all samples, and a strong correlation was observed between cell number per subset and RNA yield. The study compared the TCRB repertoires of sorted circulating CD4+ T cell subsets in recently diagnosed type 1 diabetes patients with those in matched healthy donors. Regulatory and stem cell-like memory subsets were isolated from only 8 patients and roughly eight healthy donors, whereas naive and central memory subsets came from all 30 or so donors. What the authors observed across the whole study: Sequencing cDNA rather than genomic DNA could over-represent highly expressing activated cells, although activation and CD3 levels did not differ between groups. Fewer insertions and more nucleotide deletions at VDJ recombination sites were observed in patients with type 1 diabetes, implying thymic rearrangement abnormalities. Because small numbers of individuals were included in the HLA sub-analyses, any influence of HLA type on TCRB rearrangement was left unresolved. Shorter templates might be favored by PCR, yet because patient and control samples were amplified and corrected together, any such skew would affect both groups equally. Type 1 diabetes patients showed a moderate but significant shortening of TCRB CDR3 length in all four CD4+ subsets. Naive, central memory and regulatory TCRB repertoires appeared to be more similar among patients than among healthy donors.

Each donor gave one peripheral blood draw, averaging around 0.11 L, which was collected into heparinised tubes. Naive, central memory, regulatory and stem cell-like memory CD4+ T cells were sorted on a BD FACSAria II using a panel including CD45RO, CCR7, CD25, CD127, CD95 and CD27. A purity above 95% was achieved for all sorted populations. Right away, PBMCs were isolated by Lymphoprep density gradient centrifugation and were stained directly, with no culture step. Samples were stained and sorted in pairs, with one healthy donor and one patient per experiment, so that batch effects were minimized. The V end gives up 7 bases and the J end 1 base, leaving 5 bases in the junction not matched to a gene. CDR1 and CDR2 (MDHEN, SYDVKM) derive from the germline V gene. The CDR3, from cysteine to phenylalanine, totals 14 residues. Just the 42-base CDR3 DNA is kept, in frame starting at base 1.

This chain joins TRBV28 to TRBJ1-1, and 8 junction bases match TRBD1. Sequencing was carried out using central memory CD4+ T cells from blood. The clonotype comes from a man aged 18 to 30 in good health. The DNA reads TGTGCCAGCATCACGGGACAGGAGAACACTGAAGCTTTCTTT. Its product reads: CASITGQENTEAFF.